This TCR beta chain was sequenced in a study of T-cell reconstitution after alpha-beta-depleted transplantation in children. Overall study results and limits: After transplant, at about two months, alpha-beta T cells were reportedly derived from several hundred expanded graft clones. When one year had passed after transplant, most T-cell counts and diversity came from newly produced T cells. Some patients' high day-60 TCRbeta diversity was attributed to recipient cells surviving conditioning.

Trimming stripped 3 bases from V and 1 base from J, with 9 bases between. Germline V gives CDR1 DFQATT, CDR2 SNEGSKA (reference sequence). The CDR3 sequence is 13 residues long. A few counts support this clonotype. Its antigen is as yet unknown. A library of TCRbeta sequences, prepared with unique molecular identifiers, was generated. TCRdb recomputed calls from the PCR reads with MiXCR, one row per CDR3 protein. The table shows fewer than 750,000 distinct CDR3 sequences, with approximately 22% occurring only once. Specimen: PBMCs, mostly from graft donor cells, collected 360 days after TCRalphabeta/CD19-depleted stem cell transplant. This sequence originates from a boy younger than two who had a stem cell transplant for acute myeloid leukemia, so the T cells may come from the graft donor. The genes are TRBV20-1 and TRBJ2-5; D unclear. The CDR3 nucleotides read TGCAGTGCTAGGGCCCTGACCCAAGAGACCCAGTACTTC. Translated, it gives CSARALTQETQYF.